These 21 T cell receptor beta chains originate from one sample sequenced in a study of CD8+CD57+ T cells in acquired aplastic anemia. Genomic DNA acted as the template from which TCR beta VDJ combination and CDR3 sequence profiling were carried out. TCRdb re-called the reads through MiXCR, storing one row per CDR3 protein. The sample contains 150,000 to 200,000 distinct CDR3 sequences, around 66% of which appear only once. Sequences were obtained from sorted CD4+, CD8+, or CD8+CD57+ T cells (not recorded which) from PBMCs. The receptors originated from a human donor with severe aplastic anemia or a healthy control (not recorded which).

The sample holds one count of this clonotype. This rearrangement joins TRBV5-4 to TRBJ2-7; TRBD1 matches 9 bases. The CDR3 is 14 amino acids. Germline V CDR1 and CDR2: SGHNT, YYREEE (reference sequence). V lost 4 bases and J lost 6; bases outside the gene matches: 8. The CDR3 region is CASSAQQGAGEQYF. CDR3 DNA sequence: TGTGCCAGCAGCGCCCAACAGGGGGCAGGCGAGCAGTACTTC.

The V call is TRBV29-1, the J call TRBJ2-5; TRBD2 matches 9 bases. J was trimmed by 7 bases and V by 3 bases; bases with no gene match: 12. CDR3 length: 15 amino acids. Germline CDR1 SQVTM, CDR2 ANQGSEA. The CDR3 loop reads CSVDGGASGMGTQYF. The CDR3 DNA is TGCAGCGTTGATGGGGGTGCTAGCGGGATGGGGACCCAGTACTTC.

This chain links TRBV25-1 with TRBJ2-7, with a possible D match to TRBD1 (6 bases). The CDR3 has 15 residues. From germline, CDR1 is MGHDK and CDR2 SYGVNS. V lost 4 bases and J lost 2, with 15 bases in between. The CDR3 loop reads CASSVSLGQTYEQYF. The CDR3 DNA reads TGTGCCAGCAGTGTATCCCTGGGACAAACCTACGAGCAGTACTTC.

This chain uses TRBV9 with TRBJ2-1; D is unclear. Germline lookup yields CDR1 SGDLS and CDR2 YYNGEE. The CDR3 runs to 11 residues. Trimming shortened V by 4 bases and J by 10 bases, and 9 bases separated the two germline ends. The DNA for the CDR3 is TGTGCCAGCAGCCCGTACAGAGAGCAGTTCTTC. Protein product: CASSPYREQFF.

The rearrangement uses TRBV5-6 and TRBJ2-5; 9 positions agree with TRBD2. Germline CDR1 SGHDT, CDR2 YYEEEE. This CDR3 has 16 residues. Germline trimming cut 0 bases from V and 2 bases from J; bases unmatched to any gene: 5. The CDR3 region has the DNA TGTGCCAGCAGCTTGGGGCTAGCGGGATCTCAAGAGACCCAGTACTTC. Translated, it gives CASSLGLAGSQETQYF.

The chain carries TRBV19 and TRBJ1-5, with 12 bases identical to TRBD1. This CDR3 has 16 residues. V trimming: 7 bases; J trimming: 5 bases; junction bases outside the gene matches: 9. Germline CDR1 is LNHDA and CDR2 is SQIVND (reference sequence). The CDR3 coding sequence is TGTGCCAGTAAGGGGACAGGGGGCGCGACGCATCAGCCCCAGCATTTT. It encodes CASKGTGGATHQPQHF. The whole variable domain, filled in from reference TRBV19 and TRBJ1-5, reads DGGITQSPKYLFRKEGQNVTLSCEQNLNHDAMYWYRQDPGQGLRLIYYSQIVNDFQKGDIAEGYSVSREKKESFPLTVTSAQKNPTAFYLCASKGTGGATHQPQHFGDGTRLSIL.

This clonotype was picked up a small number of times. The chain has TRBV2 and TRBJ1-1; no clear D gene. The CDR3 sequence is 13 residues long. CDR1 is SNHLY and CDR2 is FYNNEI in the germline V gene. V was clipped by 7 bases and J by 1 base, with 10 bases between them. This CDR3 reads CASIGRTNTEAFF. The CDR3 DNA is TGTGCCAGCATAGGACGGACGAACACTGAAGCTTTCTTT.

The rearrangement links TRBV7-3 to TRBJ2-5; a weak D match, TRBD2 (5 bases). CDR3 length: 15 amino acids. Trimming shortened V by 5 bases and J by 4 bases, and 17 bases separated the two germline ends. Germline V gene data show CDR1 as SGHTA and CDR2 as FQGTGA. CDR3 loop: CASSLGASPGETQYF. DNA for the CDR3: TGTGCCAGCAGCCTAGGAGCTAGCCCCGGAGAGACCCAGTACTTC.

This clonotype was observed a single time. This chain uses TRBV19 with TRBJ2-2, with a possible D match to TRBD2 (5 bases). Germline CDR1 reads LNHDA; CDR2 reads SQIVND (reference sequence). V was trimmed by 4 bases and J by 7 bases, leaving 10 bases between them. CDR3 length: 13 amino acids. The DNA for the CDR3 is TGTGCCAGTAGTAGTATGGGGAGCGGGGAGCTGTTTTTT. Protein: CASSSMGSGELFF.

To note about this clonotype: Since a much larger clone is just one base distant, this may be a read error. The chain links TRBV20-1 to TRBJ1-5; 9 bases line up with TRBD1. Losses at the gene ends were 6 bases for V and 6 bases for J; bases not matched to a gene: 9. The length of the CDR3 is 14 residues. Germline assignment: CDR1 DFQATT and CDR2 SNEGSKA (reference sequence). The CDR3 spells CSATRTGEVQPQHF. The CDR3 nucleotides read TGCAGTGCGACCAGGACAGGGGAGGTTCAGCCCCAGCATTTT.

V is TRBV9 and J is TRBJ2-7, with 8 bases lining up with TRBD1. Germline CDR1 SGDLS, CDR2 YYNGEE. The ends lost 5 bases at V and 4 bases at J; junction bases unmatched: 11. This CDR3 has 15 residues. CDR3 in amino acids: CASSYVQGAYYEQYF. CDR3 nucleotides: TGTGCCAGCAGTTACGTCCAGGGGGCCTATTACGAGCAGTACTTC.

V and J are TRBV7-2 and TRBJ2-7; 9 bases map to TRBD2. The CDR3 sequence is 15 residues long. CDR1 and CDR2 (germline): SGHTA, FQGNSA. The ends lost 0 bases at V and 6 bases at J; junction bases unmatched: 6. CDR3 amino acids: CASSLAASGATEQYF. In DNA form, the CDR3 reads TGTGCCAGCAGCTTAGCGGCTAGCGGGGCTACCGAGCAGTACTTC.

This clonotype was detected a few times. This sequence joins TRBV7-2 and TRBJ2-3; either TRBD1 or TRBD2 may supply D (5 bases each). CDR1 SGHTA and CDR2 FQGNSA come from the germline V gene. Trimming left V 3 bases short and J 3 bases short, with 10 bases between. The length of the CDR3 is 14 residues. The CDR3 loop reads CASSFWGSTDTQYF. The CDR3 DNA sequence: TGTGCCAGCAGCTTTTGGGGGTCGACAGATACGCAGTATTTT.

A remark on this clonotype: The junction differs from germline at one of its ends, possibly a read error. J is TRBJ1-2 and V is TRBV11-2, with no clear D. Germline CDR1 is SGHAT and CDR2 is FQNNGV. The CDR3 extends over 14 amino acids. CDR3 DNA: TGTGCCAGCGGCTTAGGCAACAGCTTGAGTGGCTACACCTTC. Its protein product is CASGLGNSLSGYTF.

This clonotype appeared many times. The chain employs TRBV20-1 and TRBJ2-1; D possibly corresponds to TRBD2 (6 bases). Trimming took off 0 bases at V and 15 bases at J, with 18 bases between the two ends. This CDR3 is 13 amino acids long. Germline V gene data show CDR1 as DFQATT and CDR2 as SNEGSKA (reference sequence). CDR3 loop: CSARDPDYYPVFF. The CDR3 DNA sequence: TGCAGTGCTAGAGACCCGGACTATTACCCCGTGTTCTTC.

This chain links TRBV14 with TRBJ2-3; 10 nucleotides match TRBD1. The germline V gene has CDR1 SGHDN and CDR2 FVKESK. This CDR3 has 17 amino acids. V lost 0 bases to trimming and J lost 1 base; unmatched junction nucleotides: 4. CDR3 residues: CASSQDRDRGRTDTQYF. DNA of the CDR3: TGTGCCAGCAGCCAAGATCGGGACAGGGGTCGCACAGATACGCAGTATTTT.

This clonotype was counted ten times or more. The rearrangement joins TRBV11-2 to TRBJ2-2, with TRBD2 as a possible D gene (6 bases). This CDR3 region has 14 residues. Germline CDR1 and CDR2: SGHAT and FQNNGV. In DNA, the CDR3 is TGTGCGGAGGGGCCCGCGATCTCCACCGGGGAGCTGTTTTTT. Encoded protein: CAEGPAISTGELFF.

The chain links TRBV29-1 to TRBJ1-1; a possible D gene is TRBD1 (5 bases). Germline CDR1 reads SQVTM; CDR2 reads ANQGSEA. The CDR3 has 12 amino acids. Trimming cost V 3 bases and J 8 bases, with 13 bases left between them. The CDR3 nucleotides are TGCAGCGTTGAGGAGGGGTCGACGGAAGCTTTCTTT. Its protein product is CSVEEGSTEAFF.

This clonotype was detected only once. The chain is built from TRBV20-1 and TRBJ2-7, with 11 bases identical to TRBD1. The CDR3 is 14 amino acids. V was clipped by 6 bases and J by 2 bases; unmatched bases: 6. The germline V gene encodes CDR1 DFQATT and CDR2 SNEGSKA (reference sequence). Written as DNA, the CDR3 is TGCAGTGCCAGGACAGGGGGCCAAACCTACGAGCAGTACTTC. This gives the protein CSARTGGQTYEQYF.

This clonotype was seen ten or more times. The chain carries TRBV4-2 and TRBJ2-7; the match to TRBD2 covers 7 bases. The germline CDR1 and CDR2 sequences are LGHNA and YNFKEQ. V shed 9 bases, J shed 4 bases, and the junction held 6 bases outside the gene matches. CDR3 length equals 12 residues. Here the CDR3 DNA reads TGTGCCAGTAGTCCCGGGGGGTACGAGCAGTACTTC. It translates to CASSPGGYEQYF.

This clonotype occurred a few times. The chain joins TRBV20-1 to TRBJ2-7; 12 bases match TRBD2. This CDR3 is built from 14 residues. Germline values: CDR1 DFQATT, CDR2 SNEGSKA (reference sequence). V lost 0 bases, J lost 4 bases, and 1 base stayed unmatched. The CDR3 reads CSARETSGGYEQYF. CDR3 in DNA: TGCAGTGCTAGAGAGACTAGCGGGGGATACGAGCAGTACTTC.